This paragraph covers one T cell receptor beta chain sequence. Its antigen remains unidentified. This record comes from a study of T cell clusters in autoimmune cytopenias. Overall study results and limits: Exclusive TRB clusters were almost three-fold more numerous in healthy donors than in active autoimmune hepatitis. Clustering suggested that physiological T cell clusters were missing in primary autoimmune cytopenia patients.

TRB rearrangements were amplified by touch-down multiplex PCR with mixed TRB-A/B primers. TCRdb derives one entry per CDR3 protein from the multiplex PCR reads, leaving out DNA. The sample's table shows fewer than 7,000 distinct CDR3 sequences. TRB was amplified from roughly 250 ng of peripheral blood genomic DNA per sample. The CDR3 runs 15 residues. Germline assignment: CDR1 MNHEY and CDR2 SMNVEV (reference sequence). The sample was also linked to a second study, of T cell repertoires in aging, cancer and after chemotherapy. According to that study: Donors were grouped into six age bands spanning 30 or younger through 70 or older. In healthy donors, age-related TCR diversity loss mainly reflected lost richness.

The sequencing input was peripheral blood. The receptor comes from a human donor in good health. The gene calls are TRBV27 and TRBJ1-4; the D call from TCRdb, TRBD1, cannot be confirmed without DNA. CDR3 loop: CASSPRQGRIEKLFF.